One TCR beta chain is described in this entry. These data originate in a study of blood T cell repertoires in COVID-19. The overall study: T cells, B-cell-depleted T cells, or PBMCs supplied cDNA or gDNA.

In the authors' workflow: By means of reference gene primer amplification, nucleated cell counts were estimated. Profiling relied on immunoSEQ multiplex PCR, and the TCRdb table lists in-frame clones only, not all of them. The DNA gave D and trimming, while V, J and clone size come from that table. The sample lists tens of thousands of clones; 75% to 90% were seen once. Unmatched junction bases numbered 11, after V lost 7 bases and J lost 5 bases. CDR1 and CDR2 from the germline V gene are MDHEN and SYDVKM. The CDR3 sequence is 14 residues long. This TCR derives from a woman of 80 years or more with active COVID-19. The sample taken for sequencing was peripheral blood. The chain links TRBV28 to TRBJ2-7; 7 nucleotides line up with TRBD2. The CDR3 sequence: CASIDGHRGDEQYF. CDR3 in DNA: TGTGCCAGCATAGATGGACACCGGGGGGACGAGCAGTACTTC. The variable domain in full, with the rest retrieved from reference TRBV28 and TRBJ2-7, is DVKVTQSSRYLVKRTGEKVFLECVQDMDHENMFWYRQDPGLGLRLIYFSYDVKMKEKGDIPEGYSVSREKKERFSLILESASTNQTSMYLCASIDGHRGDEQYFGPGTRLTVT.